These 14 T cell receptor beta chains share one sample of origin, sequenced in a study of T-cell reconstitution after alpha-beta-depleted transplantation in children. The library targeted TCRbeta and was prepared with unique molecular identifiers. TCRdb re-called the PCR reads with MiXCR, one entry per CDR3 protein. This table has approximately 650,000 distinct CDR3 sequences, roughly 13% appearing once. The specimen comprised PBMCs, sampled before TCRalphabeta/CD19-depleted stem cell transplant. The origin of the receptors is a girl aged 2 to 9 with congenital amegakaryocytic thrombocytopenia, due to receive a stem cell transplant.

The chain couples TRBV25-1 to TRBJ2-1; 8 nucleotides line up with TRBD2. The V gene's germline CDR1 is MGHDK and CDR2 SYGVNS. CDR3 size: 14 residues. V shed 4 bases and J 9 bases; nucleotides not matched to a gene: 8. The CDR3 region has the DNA TGTGCCAGCAGTGCTCTAGCGGGTTATGGTGAGCAGTTCTTC. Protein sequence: CASSALAGYGEQFF. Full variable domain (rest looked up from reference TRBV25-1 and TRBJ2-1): EADIYQTPRYLVIGTGKKITLECSQTMGHDKMYWYQQDPGMELHLIHYSYGVNSTEKGDLSSESTVSRIRTEHFPLTLESARPSHTSQYLCASSALAGYGEQFFGPGTRLTVL.

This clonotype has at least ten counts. The CDR3 region has the DNA TGTGCCAGCAGTTCCTCGGACAGGCCGGCCTACGAGCAGTACTTC. It encodes CASSSSDRPAYEQYF. This chain links TRBV12-3 or TRBV12-4 with TRBJ2-7; 7 positions match TRBD1. The CDR3 has 15 residues. Unmatched junction bases numbered 8, after V lost 4 bases and J lost 2 bases.

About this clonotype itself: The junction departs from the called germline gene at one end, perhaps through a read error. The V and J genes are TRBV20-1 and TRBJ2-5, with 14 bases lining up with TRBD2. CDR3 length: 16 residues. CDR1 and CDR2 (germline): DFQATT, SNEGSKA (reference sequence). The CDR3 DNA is TGCAGTGGCGGGACTAGCGGGAGAGTGGGCCAAGAGACCCAGCACTTC. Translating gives CSGGTSGRVGQETQHF.

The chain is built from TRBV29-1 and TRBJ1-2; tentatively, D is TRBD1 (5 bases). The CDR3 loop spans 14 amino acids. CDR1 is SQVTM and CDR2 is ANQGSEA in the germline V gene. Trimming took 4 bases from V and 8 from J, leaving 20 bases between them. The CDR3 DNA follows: TGCAGCGTTGGGAATCTCAGGGCGGTGGGGGGCTACACCTTC. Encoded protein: CSVGNLRAVGGYTF.

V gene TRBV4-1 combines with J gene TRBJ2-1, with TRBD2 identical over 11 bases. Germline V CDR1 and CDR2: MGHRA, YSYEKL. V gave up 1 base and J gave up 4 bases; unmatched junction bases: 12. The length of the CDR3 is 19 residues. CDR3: CASSQAGTSGTGRYNEQFF. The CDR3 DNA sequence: TGCGCCAGCAGCCAAGCTGGGACTAGCGGCACGGGCCGATACAATGAGCAGTTCTTC.

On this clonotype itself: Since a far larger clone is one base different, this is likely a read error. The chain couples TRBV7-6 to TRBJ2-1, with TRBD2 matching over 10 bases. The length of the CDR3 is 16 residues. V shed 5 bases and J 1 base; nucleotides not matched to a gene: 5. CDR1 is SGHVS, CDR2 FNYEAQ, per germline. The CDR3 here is CASSPPAGGSYNEQFF. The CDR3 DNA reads TGTGCCAGCAGCCCCCCAGCGGGAGGGTCCTACAATGAGCAGTTCTTC.

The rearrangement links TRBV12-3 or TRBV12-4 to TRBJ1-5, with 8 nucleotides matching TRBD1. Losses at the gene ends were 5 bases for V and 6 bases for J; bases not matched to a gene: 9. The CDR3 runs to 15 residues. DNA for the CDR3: TGTGCCAGCAGTAGAACCAGGGGGCAGCTTCAGCCCCAGCATTTT. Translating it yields CASSRTRGQLQPQHF.

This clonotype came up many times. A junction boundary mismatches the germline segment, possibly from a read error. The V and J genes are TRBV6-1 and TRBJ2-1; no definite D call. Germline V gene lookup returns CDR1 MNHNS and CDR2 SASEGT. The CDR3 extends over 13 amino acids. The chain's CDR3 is CASREGPYNEQFF. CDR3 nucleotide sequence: TGTGCCAGCAGGGAAGGACCCTACAATGAGCAGTTCTTC.

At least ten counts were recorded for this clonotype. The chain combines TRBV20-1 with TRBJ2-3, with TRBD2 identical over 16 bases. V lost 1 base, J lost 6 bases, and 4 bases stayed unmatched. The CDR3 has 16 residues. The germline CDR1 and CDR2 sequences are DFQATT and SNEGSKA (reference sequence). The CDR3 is CSARVGLAGGSDTQYF. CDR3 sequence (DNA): TGCAGTGCTAGAGTGGGACTAGCGGGAGGGTCCGATACGCAGTATTTT.

The CDR3 is CASSFSFAGHGEKLFF. For the CDR3, the DNA is TGTGCCAGCAGCTTTAGTTTCGCAGGGCACGGTGAAAAACTGTTTTTT. V and J are TRBV5-8 and TRBJ1-4; D perhaps matches TRBD1 (5 bases). Trimming cost V 2 bases and J 7 bases, with 18 bases left between them. Germline V CDR1 and CDR2: SGHTS, YDEGEE. The CDR3 sequence is 16 residues long.

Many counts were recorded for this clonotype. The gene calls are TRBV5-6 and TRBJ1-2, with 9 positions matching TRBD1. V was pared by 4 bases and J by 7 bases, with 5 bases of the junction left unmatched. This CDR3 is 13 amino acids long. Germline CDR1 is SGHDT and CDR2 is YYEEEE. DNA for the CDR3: TGTGCCAGCAGCCGGGACAGGGTCGGTGGCTACACCTTC. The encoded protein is CASSRDRVGGYTF.

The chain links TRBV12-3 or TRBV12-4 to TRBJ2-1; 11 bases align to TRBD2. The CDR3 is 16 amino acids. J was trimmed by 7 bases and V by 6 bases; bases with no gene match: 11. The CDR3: CASRRLAGGAGNEQFF. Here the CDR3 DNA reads TGTGCCAGCAGACGGTTAGCGGGAGGGGCAGGGAATGAGCAGTTCTTC.

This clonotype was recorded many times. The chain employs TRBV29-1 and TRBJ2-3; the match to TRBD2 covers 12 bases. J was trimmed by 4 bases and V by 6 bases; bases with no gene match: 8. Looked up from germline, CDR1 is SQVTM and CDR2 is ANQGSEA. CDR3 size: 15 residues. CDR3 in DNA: TGCAGCGTATCTAGCGGGAGGGACATACCAGATACGCAGTATTTT. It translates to CSVSSGRDIPDTQYF.

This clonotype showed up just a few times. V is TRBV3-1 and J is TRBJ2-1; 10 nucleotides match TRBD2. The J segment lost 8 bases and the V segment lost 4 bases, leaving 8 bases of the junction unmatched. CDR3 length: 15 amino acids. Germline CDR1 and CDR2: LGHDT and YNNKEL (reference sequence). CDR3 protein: CASSPTSGYVDEQFF. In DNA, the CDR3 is TGTGCCAGCAGCCCGACTAGCGGGTACGTCGATGAGCAGTTCTTC.